The T cell receptor beta chain described here comes from a study of cytomegalovirus exposure and HLA in healthy donors. Study results and limitations: A later analysis reported that several of the most significant clusters appeared to be linked to common viral pathogens, among them Epstein-Barr virus.

With respect to this clone: What it recognizes is unknown.

The PCR was carried out with 60 Vbeta primers and 13 Jbeta primers. The assay was immunoSEQ multiplex PCR, and TCRdb's table has in-frame clones only and misses some. Here the sample spans 100,000 or so clones, around four fifths being singletons. Material: PBMCs. This TCR came from a man aged 40-50 years in good health and CMV-seronegative.

In DNA, the CDR3 is TGTGCCAGCAGTCGAGCGGGGGGGCTAGAGACCCAGTACTTC. Translated: CASSRAGGLETQYF. The V call is TRBV27, the J call TRBJ2-5, with 10 bases lining up with TRBD2. V shed 5 bases and J 4 bases; nucleotides not matched to a gene: 4. This CDR3 is 14 amino acids long. Per the germline V gene, CDR1 is MNHEY and CDR2 is SMNVEV (reference sequence).